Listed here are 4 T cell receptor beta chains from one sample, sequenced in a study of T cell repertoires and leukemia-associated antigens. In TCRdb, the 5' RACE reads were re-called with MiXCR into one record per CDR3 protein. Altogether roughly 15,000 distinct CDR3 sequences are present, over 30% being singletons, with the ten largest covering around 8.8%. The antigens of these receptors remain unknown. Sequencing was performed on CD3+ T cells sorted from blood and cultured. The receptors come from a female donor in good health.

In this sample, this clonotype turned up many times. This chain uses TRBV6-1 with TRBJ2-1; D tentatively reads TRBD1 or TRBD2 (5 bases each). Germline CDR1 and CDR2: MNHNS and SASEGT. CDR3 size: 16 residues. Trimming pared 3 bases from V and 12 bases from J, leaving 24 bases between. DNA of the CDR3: TGTGCCAGCAGTGATCTAATCGGGACCGGTGGTGGGGGGCAGTTCTTC. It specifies CASSDLIGTGGGGQFF.

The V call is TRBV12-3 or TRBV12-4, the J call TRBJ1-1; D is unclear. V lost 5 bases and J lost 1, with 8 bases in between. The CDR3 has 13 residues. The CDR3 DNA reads TGTGCCAGCAGTCGTTCCCCGAACACTGAAGCTTTCTTT. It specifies CASSRSPNTEAFF.

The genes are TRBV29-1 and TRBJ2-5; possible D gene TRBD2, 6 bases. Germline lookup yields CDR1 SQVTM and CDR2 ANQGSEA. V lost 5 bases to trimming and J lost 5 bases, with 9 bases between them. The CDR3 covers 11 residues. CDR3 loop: CSVRAGETQYF. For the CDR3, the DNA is TGCAGCGTTCGGGCGGGGGAGACCCAGTACTTC.

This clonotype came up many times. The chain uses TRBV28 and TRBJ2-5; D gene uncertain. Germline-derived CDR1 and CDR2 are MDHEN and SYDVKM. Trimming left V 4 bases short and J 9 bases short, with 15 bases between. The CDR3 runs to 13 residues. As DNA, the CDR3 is TGTGCCAGCAGTTCGATCGGGCCTGGCCCCCAGTACTTC. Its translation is CASSSIGPGPQYF.